These T cell receptor beta chains were read from a single sample in a study of T cells in Graves' hyperthyroidism and ophthalmopathy. A single record per CDR3 protein comes from TCRdb applying MiXCR to the multiplex PCR reads. Among a few hundred thousand distinct CDR3 sequences listed, around 14% were seen once. The sample taken for sequencing was blood. The receptors stem from a woman aged 25 to 39 with Graves' hyperthyroidism that later progressed to Graves' ophthalmopathy. Both conserved end residues are part of each CDR3. The order of the fields is clone size, J gene, D gene, V gene, CDR3 protein, CDR3 DNA. D genes are given only for firm matches. Expanded clones are given a class, and other clones once, few, many or no size at all.

.,TRBJ1-5,.,TRBV6-2/TRBV6-3,CASNVSPQHF,TGTGCCAGCAATGTTAGCCCCCAGCATTTT
few,TRBJ2-1,.,TRBV20-1,CSAPPGPQGGGNEQFF,TGCAGTGCGCCCCCGGGGCCCCAGGGAGGTGGCAATGAGCAGTTCTTC
few,TRBJ2-1,TRBD2,TRBV4-1,CASSQLLAGGIWNEQFF,TGCGCCAGCAGCCAATTACTAGCGGGAGGGATATGGAATGAGCAGTTCTTC
.,TRBJ1-5,TRBD1,TRBV30,CASRDGQGGNQPQHF,TGTGCCTCGAGAGACGGGCAGGGGGGCAATCAGCCCCAGCATTTT
many,TRBJ2-2,.,TRBV10-3,CAIMRTPNTGELFF,TGTGCCATCATGAGGACCCCGAACACCGGGGAGCTGTTTTTT
many,TRBJ1-1,.,TRBV28,CASSYRDTYEAFF,TGTGCCAGCAGTTACCGGGACACCTATGAAGCTTTCTTT
many,TRBJ1-1,.,TRBV10-3,CAISESARGTGIGRAFF,TGTGCCATCAGTGAGTCGGCGAGAGGGACCGGGATAGGAAGAGCTTTCTTT
few,TRBJ2-4,.,TRBV27,CASRLKNIQYF,TGTGCCAGCAGATTAAAAAACATTCAGTACTTC
few,TRBJ2-7,.,TRBV6-1,CASSELSEIPYEQYF,TGTGCCAGCAGTGAATTGTCAGAAATCCCCTACGAGCAGTACTTC
few,TRBJ2-2,TRBD2,TRBV11-2,CASSLGAGGPLGGELFF,TGTGCCAGCAGCTTAGGGGCGGGAGGGCCTCTGGGCGGGGAGCTGTTTTTT